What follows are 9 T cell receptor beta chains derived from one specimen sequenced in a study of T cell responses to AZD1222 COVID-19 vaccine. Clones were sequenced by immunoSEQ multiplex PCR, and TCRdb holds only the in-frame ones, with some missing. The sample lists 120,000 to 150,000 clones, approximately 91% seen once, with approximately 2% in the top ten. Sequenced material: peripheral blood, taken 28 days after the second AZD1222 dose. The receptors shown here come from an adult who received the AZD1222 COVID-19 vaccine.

As DNA, the CDR3 is TGTGCCAGCAAGTTGAAAGGGAATGGCTACACCTTC. Protein product: CASKLKGNGYTF. V gene TRBV12-3 or TRBV12-4 combines with J gene TRBJ1-2, with D hard to call. The CDR3 has 12 amino acids. Trimming took 7 bases from V and 6 from J, leaving 12 bases between them.

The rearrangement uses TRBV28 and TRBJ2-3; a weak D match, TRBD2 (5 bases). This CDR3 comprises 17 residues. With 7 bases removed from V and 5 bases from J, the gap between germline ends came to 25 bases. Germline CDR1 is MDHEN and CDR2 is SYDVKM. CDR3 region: CASTRLGPSGKVDTQYF. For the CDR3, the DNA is TGTGCCAGCACCCGCTTAGGACCGTCGGGAAAGGTAGATACGCAGTATTTT.

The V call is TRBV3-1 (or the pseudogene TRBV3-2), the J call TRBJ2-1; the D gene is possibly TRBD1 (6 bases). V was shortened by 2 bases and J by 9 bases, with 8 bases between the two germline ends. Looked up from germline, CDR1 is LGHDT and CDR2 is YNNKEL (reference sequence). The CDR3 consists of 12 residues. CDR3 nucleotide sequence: TGTGCCAGCAGCCAACAGGGGTTTGAGCAGTTCTTC. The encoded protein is CASSQQGFEQFF.

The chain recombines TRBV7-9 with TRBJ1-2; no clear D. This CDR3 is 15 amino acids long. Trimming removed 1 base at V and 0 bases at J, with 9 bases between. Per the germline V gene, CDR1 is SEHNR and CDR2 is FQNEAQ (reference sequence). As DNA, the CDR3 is TGTGCCAGCAGCTTAGTTGCAGGTTCTAACTATGGCTACACCTTC. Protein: CASSLVAGSNYGYTF.

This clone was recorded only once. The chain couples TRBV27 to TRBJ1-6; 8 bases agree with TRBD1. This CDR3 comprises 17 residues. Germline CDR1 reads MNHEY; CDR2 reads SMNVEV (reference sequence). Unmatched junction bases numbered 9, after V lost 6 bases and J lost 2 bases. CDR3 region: CASSQTGGPAYNSPLHF. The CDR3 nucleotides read TGTGCCAGCAGCCAAACAGGGGGTCCCGCCTATAATTCACCCCTCCACTTT.

The CDR3 spells CSGTVRAGNTEAFF. The CDR3 region has the DNA TGCAGCGGGACAGTAAGGGCAGGGAACACTGAAGCTTTCTTT. The J gene is TRBJ1-1, the V gene TRBV29-1, with D tentatively TRBD1 (6 bases). Between the trimmed V and J ends, which lost 7 bases and 1 base, there was a span of 16 bases. In germline, CDR1 is SQVTM, CDR2 ANQGSEA. The CDR3 length is 14 residues.

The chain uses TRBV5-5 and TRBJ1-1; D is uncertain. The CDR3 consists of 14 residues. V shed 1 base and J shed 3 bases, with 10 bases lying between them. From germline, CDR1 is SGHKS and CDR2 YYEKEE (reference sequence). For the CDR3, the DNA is TGTGCCAGCAGCTTGTTCGTCCGGGACACTGAAGCTTTCTTT. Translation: CASSLFVRDTEAFF.

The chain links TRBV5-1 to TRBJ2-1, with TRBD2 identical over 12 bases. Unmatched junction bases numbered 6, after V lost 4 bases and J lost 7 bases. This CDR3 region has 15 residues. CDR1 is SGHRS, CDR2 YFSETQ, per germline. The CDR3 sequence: CASSLRLAGANEQFF. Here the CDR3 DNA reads TGCGCCAGCAGCCTAAGACTAGCGGGAGCGAATGAGCAGTTCTTC. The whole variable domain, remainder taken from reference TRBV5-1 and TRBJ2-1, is KAGVTQTPRYLIKTRGQQVTLSCSPISGHRSVSWYQQTPGQGLQFLFEYFSETQRNKGNFPGRFSGRQFSNSRSEMNVSTLELGDSALYLCASSLRLAGANEQFFGPGTRLTVL.

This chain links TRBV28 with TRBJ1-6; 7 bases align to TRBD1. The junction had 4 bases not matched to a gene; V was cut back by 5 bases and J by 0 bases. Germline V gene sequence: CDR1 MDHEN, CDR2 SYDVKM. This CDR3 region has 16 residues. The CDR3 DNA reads TGTGCCAGCAGTGGGGACAGTTTCTCCTATAATTCACCCCTCCACTTT. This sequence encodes CASSGDSFSYNSPLHF.